The clone carrying this T cell receptor (beta chain) was counted many times. Its antigen is not known. This sample was included in a study of blood T cells in healthy people across ages. Study context: Capture via template switching afforded approximately one barcoded beta molecule per two T cells. General study results and limits: CMV status of donors was unknown, possibly confounding expanded clonotype changes.

Healthy Caucasian individuals from Russia aged about 6 to 100 were enrolled as donors. Each sample provided at least 6 micrograms of extracted total RNA. The second PCR ran roughly 6 to 11 cycles with a sample-barcoded 5' primer and J-beta primers. TCRdb re-called the 5' RACE reads through MiXCR, storing one row per CDR3 protein. There are 1.5 million to 1.9 million distinct CDR3 sequences in the sample; under 55% occur only once, and around 4% lies in the top ten. There are 13 residues in the CDR3. Germline CDR1 reads SQVTM; CDR2 reads ANQGSEA. The germline V and J ends were trimmed by 2 bases and 4 bases, with 11 bases remaining between them.

The chain is built from TRBV29-1 and TRBJ1-2, with D perhaps matching TRBD1 (5 bases). The sample comprised blood. This sequence originates from a young woman in good health. CDR3 bases: TGCAGCGTTGAAAATAGGGACTCCTATGGCTACACCTTC. It specifies CSVENRDSYGYTF.